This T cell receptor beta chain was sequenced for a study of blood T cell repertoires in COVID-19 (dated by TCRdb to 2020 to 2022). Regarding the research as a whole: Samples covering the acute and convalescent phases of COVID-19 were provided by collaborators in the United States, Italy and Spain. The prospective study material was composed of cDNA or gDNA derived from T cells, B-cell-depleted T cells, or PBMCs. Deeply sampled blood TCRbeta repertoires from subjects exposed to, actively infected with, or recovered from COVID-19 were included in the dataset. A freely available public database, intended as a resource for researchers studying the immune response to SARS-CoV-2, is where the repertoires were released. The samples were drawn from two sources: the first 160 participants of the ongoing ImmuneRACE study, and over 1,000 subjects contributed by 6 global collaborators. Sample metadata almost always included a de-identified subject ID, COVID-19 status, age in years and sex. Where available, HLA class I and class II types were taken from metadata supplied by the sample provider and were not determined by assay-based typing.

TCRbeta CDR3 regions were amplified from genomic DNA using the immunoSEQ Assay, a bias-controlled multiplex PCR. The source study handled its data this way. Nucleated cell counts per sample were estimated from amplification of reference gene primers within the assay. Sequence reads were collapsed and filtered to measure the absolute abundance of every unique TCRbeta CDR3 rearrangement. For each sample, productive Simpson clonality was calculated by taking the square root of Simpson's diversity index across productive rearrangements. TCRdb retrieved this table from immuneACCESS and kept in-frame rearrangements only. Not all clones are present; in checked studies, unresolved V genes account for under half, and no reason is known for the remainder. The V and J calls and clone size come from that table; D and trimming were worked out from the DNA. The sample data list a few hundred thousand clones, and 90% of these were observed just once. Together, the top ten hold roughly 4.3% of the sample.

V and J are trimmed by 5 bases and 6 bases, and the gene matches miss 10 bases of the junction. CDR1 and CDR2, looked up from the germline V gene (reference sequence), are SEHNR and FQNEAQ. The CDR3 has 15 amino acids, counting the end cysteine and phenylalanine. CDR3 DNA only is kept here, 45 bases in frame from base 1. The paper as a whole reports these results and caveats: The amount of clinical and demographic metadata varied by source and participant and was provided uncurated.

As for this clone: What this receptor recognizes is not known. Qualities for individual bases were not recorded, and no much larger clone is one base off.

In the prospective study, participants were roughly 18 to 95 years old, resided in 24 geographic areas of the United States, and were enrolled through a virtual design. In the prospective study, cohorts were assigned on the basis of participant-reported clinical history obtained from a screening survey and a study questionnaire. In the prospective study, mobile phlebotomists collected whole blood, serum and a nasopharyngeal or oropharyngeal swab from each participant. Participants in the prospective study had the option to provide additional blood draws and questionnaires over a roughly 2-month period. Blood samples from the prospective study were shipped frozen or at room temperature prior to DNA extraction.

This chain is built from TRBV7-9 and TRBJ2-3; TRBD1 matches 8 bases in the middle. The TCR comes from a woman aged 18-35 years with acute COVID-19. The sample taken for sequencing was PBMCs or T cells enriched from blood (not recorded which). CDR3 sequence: CASSQVTGGADTQYF. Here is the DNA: TGTGCCAGCAGCCAAGTTACAGGGGGAGCGGATACGCAGTATTTT.